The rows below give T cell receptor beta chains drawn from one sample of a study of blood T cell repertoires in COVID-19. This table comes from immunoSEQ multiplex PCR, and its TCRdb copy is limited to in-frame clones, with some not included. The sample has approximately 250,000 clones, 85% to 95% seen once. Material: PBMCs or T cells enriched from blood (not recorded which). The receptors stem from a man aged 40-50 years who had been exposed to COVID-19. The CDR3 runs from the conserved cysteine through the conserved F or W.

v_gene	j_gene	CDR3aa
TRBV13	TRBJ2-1	CASIAGVKSYNEQFF
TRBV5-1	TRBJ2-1	CASSWRTDSYNEQFF
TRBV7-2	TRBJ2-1	CASSLQVFDEQFF
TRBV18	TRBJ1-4	CASSVTDRTTNEKLFF
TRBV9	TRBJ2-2	CASSVGAGVTGELFF
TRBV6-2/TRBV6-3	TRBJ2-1	CASSYADEQFF
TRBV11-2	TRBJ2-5	CASSLGAGGETQYF
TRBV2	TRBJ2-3	CASVVRCTDTQYF
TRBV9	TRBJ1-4	CASSVGAQSEKLFF
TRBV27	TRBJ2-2	CASTLGGPNTGELFF
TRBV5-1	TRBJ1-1	CASSPLGQGGTEAFF
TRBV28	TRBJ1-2	CASSIQQERYTF
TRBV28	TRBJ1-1	CASSAGGQGGTEAFF
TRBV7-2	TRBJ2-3	CASSPRDYPDTQYF
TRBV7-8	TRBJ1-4	CASSSDGVGKLFF
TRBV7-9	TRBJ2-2	CASSQVALAGLGTGELFF
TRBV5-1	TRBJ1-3	CASSPDTGIRNTIYF
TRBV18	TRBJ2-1	CASSPGQVRINEQFF
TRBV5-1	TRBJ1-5	CASNRGRQPQHF
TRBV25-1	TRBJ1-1	CASRQGVTEAFF
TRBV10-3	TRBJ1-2	CAISESGQGSSTNYGYTF
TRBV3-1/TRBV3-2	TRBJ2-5	CASSQAHFGGQGRASGIGTQYF
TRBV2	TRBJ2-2	CASSDLTGELFF
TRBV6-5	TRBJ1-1	CASSYETGKAFF
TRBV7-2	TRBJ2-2	CASSFRLADTGELFF
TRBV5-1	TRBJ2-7	CASSWDRANEQYF
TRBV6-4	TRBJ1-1	CASSETIGNTEAFF
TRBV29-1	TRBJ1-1	CSVLRQNTEAFF
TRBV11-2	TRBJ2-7	CASSFPGLAGGLEQYF
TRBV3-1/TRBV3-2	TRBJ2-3	CASSQDLASKFTDTQYF
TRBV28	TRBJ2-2	CASRDRGLAGELFF
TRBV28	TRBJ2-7	CASSRTGEWYEQYF
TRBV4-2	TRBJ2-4	CASSQVIAGGPNIQYF
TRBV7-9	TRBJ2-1	CASSASGISYNEQFF
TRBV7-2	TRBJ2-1	CASSLYGTSGFNEQFF
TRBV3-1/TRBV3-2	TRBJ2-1	CASSLRLASYNEQFF
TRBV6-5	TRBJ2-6	CASKDISSGANVLTF
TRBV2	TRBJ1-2	CASYDSKGWYGYTF
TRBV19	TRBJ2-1	CASSSNRGVLYNEQFF
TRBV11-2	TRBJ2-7	CASSLGASSYEQYF
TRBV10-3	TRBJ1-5	CAIGLTGNSNQPQHF
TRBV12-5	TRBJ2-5	CASGPGQGRQETQYF
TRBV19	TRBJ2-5	CASSPRVAETQYF